A single sample is the source of the 23 T cell receptor beta chains below, sequenced in a study of blood T cells in healthy people across ages. Using a J-beta primer mix together with a sample-barcoded 5' primer, a second PCR was run for about 6 to 11 cycles. TCRdb called the 5' RACE reads again in MiXCR, with one record for every CDR3 protein. The data contain about 1.4 million distinct CDR3 sequences, around 55% of them singletons. The sequenced material came from blood. These receptors were obtained from a man between 18 and 35 years old in good health.

The chain has TRBV7-2 and TRBJ2-1; TRBD2 aligns across 13 bases. The assigned J gene may be wrong: the sequence end matches TRBJ2-7 better. CDR3 length: 19 residues. Germline V gene sequence: CDR1 SGHTA, CDR2 FQGNSA. CDR3 region: CASSSTGLAGVSTYNEQYF. CDR3 DNA: TGTGCCAGCAGCTCGACAGGACTAGCGGGAGTCAGCACCTACAATGAGCAGTACTTC.

V gene TRBV7-8 combines with J gene TRBJ2-3; D is tentatively TRBD1 or TRBD2 (5 bases each). The CDR3 spans 20 residues. Between the trimmed V and J ends, which lost 1 base and 0 bases, there was a span of 23 bases. Germline CDR1 and CDR2: SGHVS and FQNEAQ. The CDR3 loop is CASSLEGPGRVEPSTDTQYF. Written as DNA, the CDR3 is TGTGCCAGCAGCTTAGAGGGCCCGGGGCGAGTAGAGCCTAGCACAGATACGCAGTATTTT.

The chain carries TRBV7-9 and TRBJ2-1, with unresolved D. Germline CDR1 is SEHNR and CDR2 is FQNEAQ (reference sequence). Trimming pared 5 bases from V and 7 bases from J, leaving 9 bases between. This CDR3 contains 12 residues. CDR3 nucleotides: TGTGCCAGCAGCCCCGCGTTTAATGAGCAGTTCTTC. Translation: CASSPAFNEQFF.

The V and J genes are TRBV12-3 or TRBV12-4 and TRBJ1-5; no reliable D call. Trimming stripped 3 bases from V and 0 bases from J, with 6 bases between. This CDR3 region has 14 residues. DNA of the CDR3: TGTGCCAGCAGTTTTGAGGGTAGCAATCAGCCCCAGCATTTT. This sequence encodes CASSFEGSNQPQHF.

The V and J genes are TRBV20-1 and TRBJ2-3, with TRBD2 matching 10 bases. Germline V gives CDR1 DFQATT, CDR2 SNEGSKA (reference sequence). The CDR3 runs 16 residues. V lost 5 bases to trimming and J lost 2 bases; unmatched junction nucleotides: 10. CDR3: CSASISGGGPTDTQYF. DNA for the CDR3: TGCAGTGCTTCTATCAGCGGGGGGGGTCCCACAGATACGCAGTATTTT.

The chain links TRBV20-1 to TRBJ2-7; D may match TRBD1 or TRBD2 (5 bases each). Trimming shortened V by 6 bases and J by 6 bases, and 21 bases separated the two germline ends. Germline V lookup: CDR1 DFQATT, CDR2 SNEGSKA (reference sequence). This CDR3 has 14 residues. The CDR3 loop is CSAVPGTFQFEQYF. Here the CDR3 DNA reads TGCAGTGCAGTCCCCGGGACCTTTCAGTTCGAGCAGTACTTC.

The J gene is TRBJ1-2, the V gene TRBV5-1; 7 bases align to TRBD1. The J segment lost 8 bases and the V segment lost 4 bases, leaving 11 bases of the junction unmatched. Germline V gene data show CDR1 as SGHRS and CDR2 as YFSETQ. The length of the CDR3 is 14 residues. CDR3 amino acids: CASSVGQEPLGYTF. CDR3 nucleotides: TGCGCCAGCAGCGTCGGACAGGAGCCCCTCGGCTACACCTTC.

The chain links TRBV4-1 to TRBJ2-1, with unresolved D. V dropped 1 base and J dropped 11 bases, with 12 bases sitting between them. Germline lookup yields CDR1 MGHRA and CDR2 YSYEKL. This CDR3 has 13 residues. The CDR3 loop reads CASSQVSPAQQFF. The CDR3 region has the DNA TGCGCCAGCAGCCAAGTTTCCCCGGCCCAGCAGTTCTTC.

This clonotype was observed a few times. The V gene is TRBV7-7, the J gene TRBJ2-5; TRBD1 agrees at 7 bases. V lost 3 bases, J lost 5 bases, and 9 bases stayed unmatched. This CDR3 has 15 residues. The V gene's germline CDR1 is SSHAT and CDR2 FNYEAQ (reference sequence). CDR3: CASSFSAGGSETQYF. The CDR3 region has the DNA TGTGCCAGCAGCTTTTCGGCAGGGGGAAGCGAGACCCAGTACTTC.

This rearrangement joins TRBV20-1 to TRBJ2-3; either TRBD1 or TRBD2 may fit D (6 bases each). The germline V and J ends were trimmed by 5 bases and 0 bases, with 12 bases remaining between them. The CDR3 length is 14 residues. From germline, CDR1 is DFQATT and CDR2 SNEGSKA (reference sequence). The CDR3 DNA reads as TGCAGTGCTCCCCAAGGGGGGAGCACAGATACGCAGTATTTT. It is translated as CSAPQGGSTDTQYF.

The CDR3 nucleotides read TGCGCCAGCAGCCAAACGTACGGGCGGAGTTACAATGAGCAGTTCTTC. Translated: CASSQTYGRSYNEQFF. V usage is TRBV4-1 and J usage is TRBJ2-1; D unresolved. The germline V and J ends were trimmed by 2 bases and 4 bases, with 15 bases remaining between them. This CDR3 spans 16 amino acids. Looked up from germline, CDR1 is MGHRA and CDR2 is YSYEKL.

The chain combines TRBV12-3 or TRBV12-4 with TRBJ1-5; the D gene is possibly TRBD1 (6 bases). Trimming pared 6 bases from V and 7 bases from J, leaving 16 bases between. This CDR3 comprises 14 residues. The CDR3 nucleotides are TGTGCCAGCAGCATACAGGGTTCTCGGCAGCCCCAGCATTTT. Protein: CASSIQGSRQPQHF.

The chain recombines TRBV20-1 with TRBJ2-4; D may be TRBD1 or TRBD2 (5 bases each). The end of the DNA aligns better with TRBJ2-7, so the J call may be wrong. This CDR3 is built from 14 residues. Looked up from germline, CDR1 is DFQATT and CDR2 is SNEGSKA (reference sequence). CDR3 sequence reads: CSAPHPGRPYEQYF. Written as DNA, the CDR3 is TGCAGTGCCCCTCACCCGGGGCGACCCTACGAGCAGTACTTC.

This chain joins TRBV4-1 and TRBJ2-1; D ambiguous. In germline, CDR1 is MGHRA, CDR2 YSYEKL. Trimming pared 0 bases from V and 6 bases from J, leaving 12 bases between. The CDR3 spans 15 residues. The CDR3 is CASSQDETPSNEQFF. The DNA of the CDR3 is TGCGCCAGCAGCCAAGATGAGACCCCCTCCAATGAGCAGTTCTTC.

This clonotype was counted a few times. The chain combines TRBV29-1 with TRBJ2-7, with D perhaps matching TRBD1 or TRBD2 (5 bases each). Germline CDR1 is SQVTM and CDR2 is ANQGSEA. The CDR3 has 12 residues. The ends were cut back, 5 bases at V and 2 bases at J, with 10 bases in the middle. CDR3 coding DNA: TGCAGCGTTTATGGGGGAACCTACGAGCAGTACTTC. This gives the protein CSVYGGTYEQYF.

This clonotype was counted at least ten times. The chain has TRBV12-3 or TRBV12-4 and TRBJ2-7; D remains ambiguous. V was shortened by 3 bases and J by 2 bases, with 11 bases between the two germline ends. This CDR3 has 14 amino acids. The CDR3 DNA follows: TGTGCCAGCAGTTTTGGTAGCTCCCCCTACGAGCAGTACTTC. Amino acids: CASSFGSSPYEQYF.

Only a few counts were recorded for this clonotype. The genes are TRBV2 and TRBJ2-7; tentative D call: TRBD2 (5 bases). Per germline, CDR1 SNHLY and CDR2 FYNNEI. The V end was cut by 7 bases, the J end by 2 bases, with 9 bases between. The length of the CDR3 is 12 residues. This chain's CDR3 is CASTGMAYEQYF. The DNA for the CDR3 is TGTGCCAGCACGGGGATGGCCTACGAGCAGTACTTC.

This clonotype was counted between two and nine times. The chain couples TRBV14 to TRBJ2-7; D is uncertain. Germline lookup yields CDR1 SGHDN and CDR2 FVKESK. This CDR3 region has 12 residues. Trimming shortened V by 0 bases and J by 6 bases, and 6 bases separated the two germline ends. CDR3 sequence: CASSQDSPEQYF. DNA of the CDR3: TGTGCCAGCAGCCAAGATTCCCCCGAGCAGTACTTC. Filled out from reference TRBV14 and TRBJ2-7, the complete variable domain reads EAGVTQFPSHSVIEKGQTVTLRCDPISGHDNLYWYRRVMGKEIKFLLHFVKESKQDESGMPNNRFLAERTGGTYSTLKVQPAELEDSGVYFCASSQDSPEQYFGPGTRLTVT.

V usage is TRBV5-1 and J usage is TRBJ2-1; a weak D match, TRBD1 (5 bases). This CDR3 has 15 residues. CDR1 is SGHRS and CDR2 is YFSETQ in the germline V gene. V lost 5 bases to trimming and J lost 0 bases, with 12 bases between them. In nucleotides, the CDR3 is TGCGCCAGCAGTTGGGGCCGGACCTCCTACAATGAGCAGTTCTTC. Amino acid sequence: CASSWGRTSYNEQFF. Variable domain in full (rest from reference TRBV5-1 and TRBJ2-1): KAGVTQTPRYLIKTRGQQVTLSCSPISGHRSVSWYQQTPGQGLQFLFEYFSETQRNKGNFPGRFSGRQFSNSRSEMNVSTLELGDSALYLCASSWGRTSYNEQFFGPGTRLTVL.

J is TRBJ2-1 and V is TRBV28; TRBD1 might be the D (5 bases). The CDR3 runs 15 residues. Trimming cost V 3 bases and J 2 bases, with 11 bases left between them. CDR1 and CDR2 (germline): MDHEN, SYDVKM. The CDR3 loop is CASSFPQGTYNEQFF. As DNA, the CDR3 is TGTGCCAGCAGTTTCCCCCAGGGTACCTACAATGAGCAGTTCTTC.

In its sample, this clonotype was seen a few times. The chain joins TRBV5-1 to TRBJ1-3; 7 bases fit TRBD1. The CDR3 covers 15 residues. Germline CDR1 reads SGHRS; CDR2 reads YFSETQ. Losses at the gene ends were 4 bases for V and 2 bases for J; bases not matched to a gene: 6. This chain's CDR3 is CASSNSDRAGNTIYF. The CDR3, as DNA: TGCGCCAGCAGCAACTCAGACAGGGCTGGAAACACCATATATTTT.

Points on this clonotype: The junction does not match germline at one end; this may be a read error. The chain recombines TRBV7-2 with TRBJ2-5; D gene unclear. Near its end, the DNA agrees better with TRBJ2-7, so the J call may be wrong. The CDR3 totals 12 residues. Per the germline V gene, CDR1 is SGHTA and CDR2 is FQGNSA. The DNA for the CDR3 is TGTCCCAGCAGCTTAAACGATTACGAGCAGTACTTC. This translates into CPSSLNDYEQYF.

The J gene is TRBJ1-2, the V gene TRBV6-5; the D gene is possibly TRBD1 (5 bases). V shed 10 bases and J shed 5 bases, with 8 bases lying between them. Germline CDR1 MNHEY, CDR2 SVGAGI. This CDR3 is 10 amino acids long. The CDR3 nucleotides are TGTGCCACAAAGGGGTATGGCTACACCTTC. Translation gives CATKGYGYTF.